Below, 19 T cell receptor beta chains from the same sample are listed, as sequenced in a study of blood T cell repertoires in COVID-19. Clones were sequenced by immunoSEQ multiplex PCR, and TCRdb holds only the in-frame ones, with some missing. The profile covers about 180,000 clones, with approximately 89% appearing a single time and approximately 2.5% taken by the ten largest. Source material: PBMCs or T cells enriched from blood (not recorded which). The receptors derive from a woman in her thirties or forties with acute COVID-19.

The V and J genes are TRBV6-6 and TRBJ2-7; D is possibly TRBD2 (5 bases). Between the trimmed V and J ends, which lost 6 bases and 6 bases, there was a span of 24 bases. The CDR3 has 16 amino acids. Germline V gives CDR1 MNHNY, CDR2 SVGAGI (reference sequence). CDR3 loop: CASRNGLGRSFGEQYF. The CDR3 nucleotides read TGTGCCAGCAGAAACGGACTGGGGAGATCCTTCGGCGAGCAGTACTTC.

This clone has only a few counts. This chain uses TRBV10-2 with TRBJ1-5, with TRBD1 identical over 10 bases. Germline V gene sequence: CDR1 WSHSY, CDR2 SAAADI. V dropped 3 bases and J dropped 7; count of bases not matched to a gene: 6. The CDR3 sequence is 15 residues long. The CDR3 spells CASSDRQGAWQPQHF. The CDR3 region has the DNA TGCGCCAGCAGTGATAGACAGGGGGCTTGGCAGCCCCAGCATTTT.

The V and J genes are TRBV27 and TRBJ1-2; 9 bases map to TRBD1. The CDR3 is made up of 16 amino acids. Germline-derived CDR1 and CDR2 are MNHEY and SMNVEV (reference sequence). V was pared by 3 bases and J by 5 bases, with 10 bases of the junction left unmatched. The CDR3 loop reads CASSFYLGDRVYGYTF. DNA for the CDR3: TGTGCCAGCAGTTTCTACCTCGGGGACAGGGTTTATGGCTACACCTTC.

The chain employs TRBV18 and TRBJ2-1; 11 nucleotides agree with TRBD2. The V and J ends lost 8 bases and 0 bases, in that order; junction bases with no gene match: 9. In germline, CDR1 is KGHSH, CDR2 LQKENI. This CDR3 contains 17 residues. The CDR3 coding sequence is TGTGCCAGCCGCCTAGCGGGAGGCCTGAGCTCCTACAATGAGCAGTTCTTC. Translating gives CASRLAGGLSSYNEQFF.

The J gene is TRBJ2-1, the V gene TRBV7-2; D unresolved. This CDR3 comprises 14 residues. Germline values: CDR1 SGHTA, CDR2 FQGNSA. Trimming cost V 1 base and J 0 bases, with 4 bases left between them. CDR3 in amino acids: CASSLGSSYNEQFF. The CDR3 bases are TGTGCCAGCAGCTTAGGCAGCTCCTACAATGAGCAGTTCTTC.

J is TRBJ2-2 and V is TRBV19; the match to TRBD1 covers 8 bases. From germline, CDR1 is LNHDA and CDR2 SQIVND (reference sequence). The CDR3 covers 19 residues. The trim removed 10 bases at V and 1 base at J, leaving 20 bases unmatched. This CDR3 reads CATIPPYTGGIMNTGELFF. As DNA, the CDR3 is TGTGCCACGATCCCCCCCTATACAGGGGGTATAATGAACACCGGGGAGCTGTTTTTT.

The CDR3 protein is CASSRRSDEQYF. CDR3 sequence (DNA): TGTGCCAGCAGCCGTAGATCGGACGAGCAGTACTTC. The V call is TRBV7-2, the J call TRBJ2-7; D unresolved. Germline V gene lookup returns CDR1 SGHTA and CDR2 FQGNSA. This CDR3 region has 12 residues. Trimming pared 5 bases from V and 5 bases from J, leaving 10 bases between.

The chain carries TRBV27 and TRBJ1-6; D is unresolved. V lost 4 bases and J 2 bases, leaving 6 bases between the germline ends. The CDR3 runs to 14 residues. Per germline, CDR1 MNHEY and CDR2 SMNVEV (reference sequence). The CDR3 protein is CASSWLTYNSPLHF. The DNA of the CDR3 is TGTGCCAGCAGTTGGCTCACCTATAATTCACCCCTCCACTTT.

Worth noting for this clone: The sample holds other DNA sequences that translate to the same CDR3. The CDR3 protein is CASSLTAGTEAFF. The CDR3 bases are TGTGCCAGCAGCTTAACAGCCGGCACTGAAGCTTTCTTT. The V and J genes are TRBV7-3 and TRBJ1-1; no clear D. The CDR3 sequence is 13 residues long. Germline values: CDR1 SGHTA, CDR2 FQGTGA. The V gene lost 0 bases and the J gene lost 4 bases, with 6 bases spanning the gap.

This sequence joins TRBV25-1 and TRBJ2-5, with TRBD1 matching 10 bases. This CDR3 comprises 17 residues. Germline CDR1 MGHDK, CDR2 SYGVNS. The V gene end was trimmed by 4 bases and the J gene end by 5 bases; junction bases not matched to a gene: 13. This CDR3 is CASSGRSGTGVMETQYF. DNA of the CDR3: TGTGCCAGCAGTGGAAGATCCGGGACAGGGGTAATGGAGACCCAGTACTTC.

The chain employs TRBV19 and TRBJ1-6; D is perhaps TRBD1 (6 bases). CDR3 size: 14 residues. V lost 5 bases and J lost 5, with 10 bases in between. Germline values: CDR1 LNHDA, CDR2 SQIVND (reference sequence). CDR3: CASSPDSNNSPLHF. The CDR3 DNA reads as TGTGCCAGTAGTCCGGACAGTAATAATTCACCCCTCCACTTT.

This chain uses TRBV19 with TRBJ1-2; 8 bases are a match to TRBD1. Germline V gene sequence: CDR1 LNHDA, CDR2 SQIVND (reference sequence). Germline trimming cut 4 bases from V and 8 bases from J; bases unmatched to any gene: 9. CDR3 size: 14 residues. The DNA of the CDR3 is TGTGCCAGTAGTACGACAGGGGTCGCGGGCGGCTACACCTTC. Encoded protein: CASSTTGVAGGYTF.

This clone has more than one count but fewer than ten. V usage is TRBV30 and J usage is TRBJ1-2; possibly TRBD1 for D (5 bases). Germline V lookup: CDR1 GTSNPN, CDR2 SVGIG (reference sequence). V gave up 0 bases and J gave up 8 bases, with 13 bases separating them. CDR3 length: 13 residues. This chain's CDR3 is CAWSVPPGEGYTF. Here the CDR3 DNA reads TGTGCCTGGAGTGTACCCCCGGGGGAAGGCTACACCTTC.

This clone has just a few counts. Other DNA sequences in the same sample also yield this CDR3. For the CDR3, the DNA is TGTGCCAGCAGTTTCCCTAGAGCTAATTCACCCCTCCACTTT. Its translation: CASSFPRANSPLHF. The V gene is TRBV28, the J gene TRBJ1-6; D gene uncertain. CDR1 MDHEN and CDR2 SYDVKM come from the germline V gene. The CDR3 is 14 amino acids. V lost 3 bases and J 6 bases, leaving 9 bases between the germline ends.

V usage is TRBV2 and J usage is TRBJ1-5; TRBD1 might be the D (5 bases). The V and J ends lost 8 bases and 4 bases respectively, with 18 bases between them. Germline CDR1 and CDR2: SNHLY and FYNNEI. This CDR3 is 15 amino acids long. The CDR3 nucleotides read TGTGCCAGCCTCCAGCGGGGGGAGGGAAATCAGCCCCAGCATTTT. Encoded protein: CASLQRGEGNQPQHF.

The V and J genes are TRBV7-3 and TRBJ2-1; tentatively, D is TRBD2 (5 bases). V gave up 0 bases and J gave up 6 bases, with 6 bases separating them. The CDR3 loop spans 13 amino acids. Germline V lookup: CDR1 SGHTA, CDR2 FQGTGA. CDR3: CASSLTGLNEQFF. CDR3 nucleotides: TGTGCCAGCAGCTTAACAGGACTCAATGAGCAGTTCTTC.

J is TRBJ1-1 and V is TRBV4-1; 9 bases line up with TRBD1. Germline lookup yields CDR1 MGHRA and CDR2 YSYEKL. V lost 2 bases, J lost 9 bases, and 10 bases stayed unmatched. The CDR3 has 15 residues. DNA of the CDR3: TGCGCCAGCAGCCAAAACCCCGGGACAGGGTGGCAAGCTTTCTTT. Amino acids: CASSQNPGTGWQAFF.

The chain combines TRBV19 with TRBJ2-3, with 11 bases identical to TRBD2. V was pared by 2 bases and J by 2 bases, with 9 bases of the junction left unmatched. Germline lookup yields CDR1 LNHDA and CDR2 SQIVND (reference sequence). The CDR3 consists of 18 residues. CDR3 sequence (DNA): TGTGCCAGTAGTATAACTAGCGGGAGTGGCGCTGACACAGATACGCAGTATTTT. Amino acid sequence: CASSITSGSGADTDTQYF. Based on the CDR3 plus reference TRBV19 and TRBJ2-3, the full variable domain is DGGITQSPKYLFRKEGQNVTLSCEQNLNHDAMYWYRQDPGQGLRLIYYSQIVNDFQKGDIAEGYSVSREKKESFPLTVTSAQKNPTAFYLCASSITSGSGADTDTQYFGPGTRLTVL.

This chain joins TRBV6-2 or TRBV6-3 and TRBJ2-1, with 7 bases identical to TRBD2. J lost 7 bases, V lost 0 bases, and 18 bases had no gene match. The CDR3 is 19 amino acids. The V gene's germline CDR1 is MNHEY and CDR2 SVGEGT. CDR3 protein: CASSYSSGGRAFGKNEQFF. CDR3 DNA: TGTGCCAGCAGTTACTCGAGTGGTGGGAGGGCCTTCGGGAAGAATGAGCAGTTCTTC.